Each of the 30 T cell receptor beta chains below was sequenced from the same sample in a study of blood T cell repertoires in COVID-19 (dated by TCRdb to about 2020). Library creation used the immunoSEQ multiplex PCR assay. TCRdb limited this immuneACCESS table to in-frame rearrangements with V and J called. A share of clones is missing; checked studies link under half to unresolved V genes, and the rest is unexplained. Counted in this sample were some 120,000 clones; 85% to 90% of them appeared once. Of the sample, approximately 8% falls within the top ten clones. The material sequenced was peripheral blood. The receptors stem from a man aged 50-60 years with acute or convalescent COVID-19.

The CDR3 DNA reads TGCGCCAGCAGCCCGAGGGGACAGGTCTTTAACTATGGCTACACCTTC. As protein: CASSPRGQVFNYGYTF. V is TRBV5-1 and J is TRBJ1-2, with 8 positions matching TRBD1. V dropped 4 bases and J dropped 1; count of bases not matched to a gene: 9. This CDR3 is built from 16 residues. The germline CDR1 and CDR2 sequences are SGHRS and YFSETQ.

The V gene is TRBV5-4, the J gene TRBJ2-1; D gene unclear. The CDR3 loop spans 12 amino acids. V was cut by 2 bases and J by 5 bases, with 5 bases left in between. CDR1 SGHNT and CDR2 YYREEE come from the germline V gene (reference sequence). The CDR3 DNA sequence: TGTGCCAGCAGCTTTTCCGACAATGAGCAGTTCTTC. Translated, it gives CASSFSDNEQFF.

The V and J genes are TRBV11-2 and TRBJ1-1; D unclear. The V and J ends lost 6 bases and 7 bases respectively, with 12 bases between them. This CDR3 is built from 12 residues. Germline loops: CDR1 SGHAT, CDR2 FQNNGV. CDR3 DNA sequence: TGTGCCAGCAGTGGGCAGGTCGATGAAGCTTTCTTT. As protein: CASSGQVDEAFF.

V usage is TRBV30 and J usage is TRBJ2-4; TRBD2 agrees at 8 bases. Unmatched junction bases numbered 6, after V lost 0 bases and J lost 5 bases. This CDR3 has 15 amino acids. CDR1 GTSNPN and CDR2 SVGIG come from the germline V gene (reference sequence). DNA for the CDR3: TGTGCCTGGAGTGTAACTAGCGGCGTTGAAAACATTCAGTACTTC. Translation: CAWSVTSGVENIQYF.

This clone occurred once. The rearrangement links TRBV6-4 to TRBJ2-7; D is perhaps TRBD1 (5 bases). The CDR3 is 14 residues long. The germline CDR1 and CDR2 sequences are MRHNA and SNTAGT. V lost 0 bases to trimming and J lost 4 bases, with 10 bases between them. The CDR3 here is CASSDSRTQYEQYF. The CDR3 coding sequence is TGTGCCAGCAGTGACTCCCGGACACAATACGAGCAGTACTTC.

The chain uses TRBV4-1 and TRBJ1-1; D uncertain. The CDR3 loop spans 15 amino acids. V lost 1 base, J lost 2 bases, and 11 bases lay in between. CDR1 MGHRA and CDR2 YSYEKL come from the germline V gene. The CDR3 nucleotides read TGCGCCAGCAGCCAAGTTCCGTCGGGAAACACTGAAGCTTTCTTT. Translated: CASSQVPSGNTEAFF.

V is TRBV7-2 and J is TRBJ2-2, with TRBD1 matching 7 bases. Unmatched junction bases numbered 4, after V lost 6 bases and J lost 6 bases. Germline V gene lookup returns CDR1 SGHTA and CDR2 FQGNSA. This CDR3 region has 13 residues. The CDR3 here is CASRADRAGELFF. The DNA for the CDR3 is TGTGCCAGCAGAGCCGACAGGGCCGGGGAGCTGTTTTTT.

V is TRBV6-5 and J is TRBJ2-3, with D possibly matching TRBD2 (7 bases). The CDR3 is 14 residues long. Trimming took 10 bases from V and 4 from J, leaving 18 bases between them. Germline loops: CDR1 MNHEY, CDR2 SVGAGI. CDR3 in DNA: TGTGCCACGAGGGGGGGATTAGGGGCAGATACGCAGTATTTT. Translation: CATRGGLGADTQYF.

This clone was observed a few times. The rearrangement joins TRBV5-1 to TRBJ1-2; 7 bases fit TRBD1. The CDR3 is 14 amino acids. Losses at the gene ends were 4 bases for V and 2 bases for J; bases not matched to a gene: 5. Germline V gives CDR1 SGHRS, CDR2 YFSETQ. The CDR3 sequence is CASSIDRVNYGYTF. CDR3 nucleotides: TGCGCCAGCAGCATCGACAGGGTGAACTATGGCTACACCTTC.

V gene TRBV7-2 combines with J gene TRBJ2-5, with D possibly TRBD1 on 6 matching bases. Germline CDR1 SGHTA, CDR2 FQGNSA. V was clipped by 1 base and J by 1 base, with 16 bases between them. The CDR3 is 17 amino acids. CDR3 sequence reads: CASSLEDQGYGQETQYF. The CDR3 coding sequence is TGTGCCAGCAGCTTAGAGGATCAGGGGTACGGCCAAGAGACCCAGTACTTC.

CDR3 amino acids: CAWIPASRGSRYNEQFF. In DNA, the CDR3 is TGTGCCTGGATACCAGCCTCGCGGGGGAGTCGGTACAATGAGCAGTTCTTC. J is TRBJ2-1 and V is TRBV30; TRBD2 agrees at 7 bases. V lost 4 bases and J lost 4; bases outside the gene matches: 16. CDR1 is GTSNPN and CDR2 is SVGIG in the germline V gene (reference sequence). The CDR3 extends over 17 amino acids.

Only one count was recorded for this clone. The V call is TRBV5-4, the J call TRBJ2-1, with a tentative D call TRBD2 (5 bases). The V end was cut by 0 bases, the J end by 7 bases, with 8 bases between. Germline V gives CDR1 SGHNT, CDR2 YYREEE (reference sequence). CDR3 length equals 13 residues. The CDR3 loop is CASSLVGRNEQFF. The DNA of the CDR3 is TGTGCCAGCAGCTTGGTGGGGAGAAATGAGCAGTTCTTC. Looking up the rest from reference TRBV5-4 and TRBJ2-1 gives the full variable domain: ETGVTQSPTHLIKTRGQQVTLRCSSQSGHNTVSWYQQALGQGPQFIFQYYREEENGRGNFPPRFSGLQFPNYSSELNVNALELDDSALYLCASSLVGRNEQFFGPGTRLTVL.

The chain is built from TRBV18 and TRBJ1-1; TRBD1 might be the D (5 bases). The CDR3 sequence is 14 residues long. Germline CDR1 reads KGHSH; CDR2 reads LQKENI. V was pared by 2 bases and J by 10 bases, with 17 bases between. The CDR3 here is CASSPGGSPRVAFF. The CDR3 DNA is TGTGCCAGCTCACCAGGGGGGAGCCCCCGGGTAGCTTTCTTT.

This clone appeared a few times. This sample also contains other DNA sequences that code for the same CDR3. This sequence joins TRBV5-1 and TRBJ2-3; D not resolved. The CDR3 has 13 residues. CDR1 is SGHRS, CDR2 YFSETQ, per germline. Trimming cost V 4 bases and J 2 bases, with 8 bases left between them. CDR3 DNA sequence: TGCGCCAGCAGCCCCCAGTTCACAGATACGCAGTATTTT. Translation: CASSPQFTDTQYF.

This chain joins TRBV5-1 and TRBJ2-7; D is perhaps TRBD1 (6 bases). The CDR3 sequence is 14 residues long. V lost 6 bases to trimming and J lost 2 bases, with 15 bases between them. The germline CDR1 and CDR2 sequences are SGHRS and YFSETQ. As DNA, the CDR3 is TGCGCCAGCAACTCACAGGGTTCCACCTACGAGCAGTACTTC. This sequence encodes CASNSQGSTYEQYF.

The V and J genes are TRBV3-1 (or the pseudogene TRBV3-2) and TRBJ1-1; D not certain. The ends were cut back, 1 base at V and 5 bases at J, with 17 bases in the middle. The CDR3 has 16 residues. In germline, CDR1 is LGHDT, CDR2 YNNKEL (reference sequence). The CDR3 protein is CASSQAAGPWVTEAFF. DNA for the CDR3: TGTGCCAGCAGCCAAGCCGCGGGTCCCTGGGTTACTGAAGCTTTCTTT.

This chain links TRBV19 with TRBJ1-2; 8 bases are a match to TRBD1. V trimming: 3 bases; J trimming: 8 bases; junction bases outside the gene matches: 17. CDR3 length: 17 residues. Germline V lookup: CDR1 LNHDA, CDR2 SQIVND (reference sequence). Here the CDR3 reads CASSMRGAGGALGGYTF. CDR3 coding DNA: TGTGCCAGTAGTATGAGGGGGGCAGGGGGCGCCCTGGGCGGCTACACCTTC.

The chain combines TRBV11-2 with TRBJ1-2; 8 nucleotides align to TRBD1. The V segment lost 5 bases and the J segment 3 bases; nucleotides outside the gene matches: 5. Germline values: CDR1 SGHAT, CDR2 FQNNGV. This CDR3 has 14 amino acids. The CDR3 here is CASSRQGIDYGYTF. The CDR3 DNA follows: TGTGCCAGCAGCCGACAGGGGATAGACTATGGCTACACCTTC.

The V gene is TRBV27, the J gene TRBJ1-5; maybe TRBD1 (6 bases). This CDR3 is 14 amino acids long. Germline V gene data show CDR1 as MNHEY and CDR2 as SMNVEV (reference sequence). Deletions cut 2 bases from V and 1 base from J, with 6 bases between. For the CDR3, the DNA is TGTGCCAGCAGTTTAGACAGGAGCAATCAGCCCCAGCATTTT. This sequence encodes CASSLDRSNQPQHF.

The V gene is TRBV5-1, the J gene TRBJ2-2; D is perhaps TRBD2 (6 bases). Deletions cut 3 bases from V and 6 bases from J, with 12 bases between. The CDR3 contains 14 residues. CDR1 is SGHRS and CDR2 is YFSETQ in the germline V gene. Written as DNA, the CDR3 is TGCGCCAGCAGCTCCAGGCCGGGGGCCGGGGAGCTGTTTTTT. Encoded protein: CASSSRPGAGELFF.

The chain joins TRBV9 to TRBJ1-1; TRBD1 matches at 11 bases. V was clipped by 0 bases and J by 3 bases; unmatched bases: 4. Germline V gene sequence: CDR1 SGDLS, CDR2 YYNGEE. The CDR3 sequence is 16 residues long. CDR3 protein: CASSVDPDRGHTEAFF. Written as DNA, the CDR3 is TGTGCCAGCAGCGTAGACCCGGACAGGGGGCACACTGAAGCTTTCTTT.

The V call is TRBV6-2 or TRBV6-3, the J call TRBJ2-1; D gene unclear. This CDR3 is 16 amino acids long. V was clipped by 0 bases and J by 2 bases, with 11 bases between them. The germline V gene encodes CDR1 MNHEY and CDR2 SVGEGT. The CDR3 DNA follows: TGTGCCAGCAGTTACTCGATCCAGTCCGCCTACAATGAGCAGTTCTTC. Residues: CASSYSIQSAYNEQFF.

The V call is TRBV5-1, the J call TRBJ2-7, with a weak D call TRBD2 (5 bases). V lost 4 bases and J lost 3, with 14 bases in between. The CDR3 covers 14 residues. The V gene's germline CDR1 is SGHRS and CDR2 YFSETQ. CDR3 region: CASSLTAAGYEQYF. The CDR3 DNA reads as TGCGCCAGCAGCCTGACGGCCGCGGGCTACGAGCAGTACTTC.

The chain employs TRBV10-1 and TRBJ2-1, with D perhaps matching TRBD1 (5 bases). The germline gives CDR1 WNHNN, CDR2 SYGVQD (reference sequence). Trimming removed 3 bases at V and 8 bases at J, with 14 bases between. This CDR3 is built from 14 residues. The DNA of the CDR3 is TGCGCCAGCAGTGAACCAGGGCTAAGGGATGAGCAGTTCTTC. It encodes CASSEPGLRDEQFF.

V usage is TRBV7-2 and J usage is TRBJ1-4; tentative D call: TRBD1 (5 bases). Between the trimmed V and J ends, which lost 3 bases and 0 bases, there was a span of 11 bases. CDR3 length equals 16 residues. CDR1 and CDR2 from the germline V gene are SGHTA and FQGNSA. CDR3 sequence: CASSLKRGTTNEKLFF. DNA for the CDR3: TGTGCCAGCAGCTTGAAGCGGGGGACAACTAATGAAAAACTGTTTTTT.

The chain is built from TRBV25-1 and TRBJ2-5; the match to TRBD1 covers 7 bases. CDR3 length equals 14 residues. The germline gives CDR1 MGHDK, CDR2 SYGVNS. Trimming took 7 bases from V and 5 from J; bases not matched to a gene: 10. CDR3 in amino acids: CASKSDRKQETQYF. CDR3 DNA sequence: TGTGCCAGCAAGTCGGACAGGAAGCAGGAGACCCAGTACTTC.

The chain couples TRBV5-1 to TRBJ1-1, with D possibly TRBD1 on 6 matching bases. The V gene lost 0 bases and the J gene lost 0 bases, with 9 bases spanning the gap. The CDR3 has 15 amino acids. Germline V gene lookup returns CDR1 SGHRS and CDR2 YFSETQ. In DNA form, the CDR3 reads TGCGCCAGCAGCTTGGGCGACAGGATGAACACTGAAGCTTTCTTT. Protein: CASSLGDRMNTEAFF.

The gene calls are TRBV4-1 and TRBJ2-7; weak D call: TRBD1 (5 bases). The CDR3 loop spans 17 amino acids. Germline V gene sequence: CDR1 MGHRA, CDR2 YSYEKL. Trimming left V 1 base short and J 0 bases short, with 16 bases between. The CDR3 sequence is CASSQAQGVVGSYEQYF. DNA for the CDR3: TGCGCCAGCAGCCAAGCCCAGGGTGTAGTGGGCTCCTACGAGCAGTACTTC.

V is TRBV24-1 and J is TRBJ2-7, with 7 bases that match TRBD2. The V gene end was trimmed by 1 base and the J gene end by 5 bases; junction bases not matched to a gene: 4. The CDR3 extends over 14 amino acids. Germline CDR1 and CDR2: KGHDR and SFDVKD. CDR3 in amino acids: CATSDFGGTHEQYF. The CDR3 DNA reads as TGTGCCACCAGTGATTTCGGGGGGACCCACGAGCAGTACTTC.

A word on this clone: Distinct nucleotide sequences in the sample also encode this CDR3. V is TRBV5-4 and J is TRBJ2-7; 9 bases fit TRBD1. The V gene end was trimmed by 4 bases and the J gene end by 3 bases; junction bases not matched to a gene: 5. There are 14 residues in the CDR3. CDR1 SGHNT and CDR2 YYREEE come from the germline V gene (reference sequence). For the CDR3, the DNA is TGTGCCAGCAGCACCGGGACAGGGAGCTACGAGCAGTACTTC. This codes for CASSTGTGSYEQYF.